This T cell receptor (beta chain) was observed in a study of blood T cell repertoires in COVID-19 (TCRdb year 2020). For the wider study: The collaborator samples originated in the United States, Italy and Spain and spanned the acute and convalescent phases of COVID-19. The prospective study material was composed of cDNA or gDNA derived from T cells, B-cell-depleted T cells, or PBMCs. The dataset comprised deeply sampled blood TCRbeta repertoires from subjects exposed to, actively infected with, or recovered from COVID-19. A freely available public database, intended as a resource for researchers studying the immune response to SARS-CoV-2, is where the repertoires were released. Samples were obtained from the ongoing ImmuneRACE study (first 160 participants) and from 1,254 subjects provided by 6 global collaborators. The sample metadata nearly always contained a de-identified subject ID, COVID-19 status, age in years and sex. Where HLA class I and class II types were available, the types were taken from metadata supplied by the sample provider, not from assay-based typing.

Summary of the overall study and its limitations: How much clinical and demographic metadata was included differed by source and by participant, and the metadata was provided uncurated.

TCRbeta CDR3 regions were amplified from genomic DNA by means of the immunoSEQ Assay, a bias-controlled multiplex PCR. As for the authors' bioinformatics: The number of nucleated cells in each sample was estimated by amplification of reference gene primers within the assay. To quantify the absolute abundance of each unique TCRbeta CDR3 rearrangement, sequence reads were collapsed and filtered. For each sample, productive Simpson clonality was calculated as the square root of Simpson's diversity index across productive rearrangements. TCRdb obtained this table from immuneACCESS and retained in-frame rearrangements with V and J assigned. These tables miss some clones; where compared with another copy, unresolved V genes account for less than half of the shortfall, and the remainder is unexplained. V and J calls and clone size come straight from that table; D and trimming were deduced from the DNA. The sample records 45,000 to 60,000 clones, about 80% of which are singletons. Around 9.6% of the sample goes to the ten largest clones.

This clone was observed once. Its antigen remains unidentified. No base qualities exist here, and no much larger clone lies one base off it. One collaborating source in Seattle enrolled patients while the patients were actively infected and followed the patients over time throughout the course of disease. Each collaborating institution followed its own protocols to collect whole blood in K2EDTA tubes. For TCRbeta analysis, collaborators shipped samples in one of three forms: frozen whole blood, isolated PBMCs, or DNA extracted from either of those sample types. What was sequenced was peripheral blood. The receptor was derived from a man older than 75 with COVID-19, enrolled during active disease.

The encoded CDR3 is CASSWGPGNEQFF. The DNA reads as follows: TGTGCCAGCAGTTGGGGGCCGGGCAATGAGCAGTTCTTC. Recombination joined TRBV6-2 or TRBV6-3 with TRBJ2-1, and TRBD1 may be the D gene, going by 6 matching bases. The germline V gene specifies MNHEY as CDR1 and SVGEGT as CDR2. Including cysteine and phenylalanine, the CDR3 has 13 amino acids. The entry retains the CDR3 DNA only, 39 bases that are in frame from base 1. Deletion took 4 bases off V and 6 bases off J, with a span of 10 bases between the germline ends.